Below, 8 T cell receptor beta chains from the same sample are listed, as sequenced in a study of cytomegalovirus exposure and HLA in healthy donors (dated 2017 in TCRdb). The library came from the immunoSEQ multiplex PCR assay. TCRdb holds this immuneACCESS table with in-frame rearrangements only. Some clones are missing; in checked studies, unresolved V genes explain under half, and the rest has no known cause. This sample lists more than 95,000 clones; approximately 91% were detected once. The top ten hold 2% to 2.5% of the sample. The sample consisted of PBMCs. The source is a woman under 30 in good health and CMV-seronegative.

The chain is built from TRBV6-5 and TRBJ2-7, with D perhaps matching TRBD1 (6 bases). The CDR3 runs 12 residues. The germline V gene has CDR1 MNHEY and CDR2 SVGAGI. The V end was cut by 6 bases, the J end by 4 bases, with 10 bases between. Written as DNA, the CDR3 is TGTGCCAGCAGGGAAAGGGGGTACGAGCAGTACTTC. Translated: CASRERGYEQYF.

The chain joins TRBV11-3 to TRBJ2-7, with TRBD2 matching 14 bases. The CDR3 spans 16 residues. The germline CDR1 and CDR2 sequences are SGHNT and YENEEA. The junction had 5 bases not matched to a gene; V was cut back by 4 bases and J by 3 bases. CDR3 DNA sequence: TGTGCCAGCAGCTCTCCCGGGACTAGCGGGAGCTACGAGCAGTACTTC. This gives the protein CASSSPGTSGSYEQYF.

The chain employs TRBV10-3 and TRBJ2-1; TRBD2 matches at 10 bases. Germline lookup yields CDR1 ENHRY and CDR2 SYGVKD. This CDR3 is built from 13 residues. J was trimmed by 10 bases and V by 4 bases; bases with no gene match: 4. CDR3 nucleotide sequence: TGTGCCATCAGTGGGACTAGCGGCCCCGAGCAGTTCTTC. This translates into CAISGTSGPEQFF.

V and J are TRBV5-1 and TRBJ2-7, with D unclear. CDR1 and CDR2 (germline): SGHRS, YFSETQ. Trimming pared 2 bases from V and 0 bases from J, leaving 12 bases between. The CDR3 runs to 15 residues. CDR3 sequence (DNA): TGCGCCAGCAGCTTAGCCTCAAAAAGCTCCTACGAGCAGTACTTC. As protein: CASSLASKSSYEQYF.

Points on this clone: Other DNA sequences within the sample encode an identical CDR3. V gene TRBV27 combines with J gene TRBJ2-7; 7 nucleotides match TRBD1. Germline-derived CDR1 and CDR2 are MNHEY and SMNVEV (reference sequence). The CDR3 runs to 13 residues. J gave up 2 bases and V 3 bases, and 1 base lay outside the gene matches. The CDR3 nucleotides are TGTGCCAGCAGTTTTGGGACAGCCTACGAGCAGTACTTC. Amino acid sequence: CASSFGTAYEQYF.

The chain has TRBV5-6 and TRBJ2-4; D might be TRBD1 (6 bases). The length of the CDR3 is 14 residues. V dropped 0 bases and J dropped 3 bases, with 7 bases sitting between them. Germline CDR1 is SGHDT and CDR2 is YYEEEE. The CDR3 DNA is TGTGCCAGCAGCTTGGCAGGGGTCAAAAACATTCAGTACTTC. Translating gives CASSLAGVKNIQYF.

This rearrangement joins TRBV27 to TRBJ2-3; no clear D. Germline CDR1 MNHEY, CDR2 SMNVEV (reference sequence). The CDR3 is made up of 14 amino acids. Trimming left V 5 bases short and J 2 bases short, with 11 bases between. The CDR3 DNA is TGTGCCAGCAGTGGGCTTATCATCACAGATACGCAGTATTTT. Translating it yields CASSGLIITDTQYF.

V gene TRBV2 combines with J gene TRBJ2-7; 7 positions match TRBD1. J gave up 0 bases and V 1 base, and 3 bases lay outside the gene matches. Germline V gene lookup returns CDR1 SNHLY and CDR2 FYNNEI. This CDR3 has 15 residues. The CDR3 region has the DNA TGTGCCAGCAGTGAAGAGGGGGCGAGCTCCTACGAGCAGTACTTC. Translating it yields CASSEEGASSYEQYF.